This TCR beta chain was captured by sequencing in a study of cytomegalovirus exposure and HLA in healthy donors. The overall study: The 500 to 750 first-cohort repertoires and the approximately 130 validation repertoires shared the same platform, a later analysis reported.

Data came from immunoSEQ multiplex PCR; TCRdb stores just in-frame clones and leaves some out. The table includes 200,000 to 250,000 clones, just under 90% detected once. Germline V gene data show CDR1 as MDHEN and CDR2 as SYDVKM. V lost 6 bases and J lost 0, with 18 bases in between. CDR3 length: 18 amino acids. Study-level points and caveats: Clusters of TCRs from the first cohort tended to co-occur in the 100 to 150 validation repertoires (as a later analysis found).

A note on this clone: The antigen remains undetermined.

This chain connects TRBV28 to TRBJ2-6; a weak D match, TRBD2 (6 bases). The origin of this receptor is a man aged 18 to 35 in good health and CMV-seronegative. Sequencing input: PBMCs. The CDR3 region is CASRWGQRVLSGANVLTF. For the CDR3, the DNA is TGTGCCAGCAGGTGGGGTCAGCGGGTGCTCTCTGGGGCCAACGTCCTGACTTTC. The variable domain in full, completed from reference TRBV28 and TRBJ2-6, reads DVKVTQSSRYLVKRTGEKVFLECVQDMDHENMFWYRQDPGLGLRLIYFSYDVKMKEKGDIPEGYSVSREKKERFSLILESASTNQTSMYLCASRWGQRVLSGANVLTFGAGSRLTVL.